A selection of T cell receptor beta chains follows, all from one sample in a study of graft-versus-host responses after intestinal transplantation. TCRdb's copy holds only in-frame clones and misses some; the assay was immunoSEQ multiplex PCR. This table holds around 100,000 clones, 85% to 95% found once. Their antigens are not known. The material sequenced was unstimulated CD8+ T cells sorted from spleen or lymph node cells, taken before transplant. All receptors derive from a human donor who was the organ donor for an intestinal transplant. CDR3s include the opening cysteine and the closing phenylalanine or tryptophan. A D gene is named only where the DNA matches it firmly. Size values are once, few and many counts, or a class for expanded clones, and some rows have none.

D: .; J: TRBJ2-5; V: TRBV4-3; size: .; CDR3: CASSQSRPETQYF; DNA: TGCGCCAGCAGCCAAAGTCGCCCAGAGACCCAGTACTTC
D: TRBD1; J: TRBJ2-3; V: TRBV19; size: .; CDR3: CASSTLPDRRSTDTQYF; DNA: TGTGCCAGTAGTACCCTACCGGACAGGCGCAGCACAGATACGCAGTATTTT
D: .; J: TRBJ1-5; V: TRBV19; size: .; CDR3: CASSIEGGNQPQHF; DNA: TGTGCCAGTAGTATAGAAGGGGGGAATCAGCCCCAGCATTTT
D: TRBD1; J: TRBJ1-5; V: TRBV27; size: .; CDR3: CASRDSNPYPKPGGGWQPQHF; DNA: TGTGCCAGCAGGGATTCTAACCCGTACCCCAAGCCAGGGGGCGGATGGCAGCCCCAGCATTTT
D: .; J: TRBJ2-2; V: TRBV9; size: .; CDR3: CASGGRRTGELFF; DNA: TGTGCCAGCGGAGGTAGGCGGACCGGGGAGCTGTTTTTT
D: .; J: TRBJ2-2; V: TRBV5-4; size: .; CDR3: CASSSSGELFF; DNA: TGTGCCAGCAGCTCTAGCGGGGAGCTGTTTTTT
D: .; J: TRBJ2-1; V: TRBV5-4; size: .; CDR3: CASRDGGSYNEQFF; DNA: TGTGCCAGCCGGGACGGTGGTTCCTACAATGAGCAGTTCTTC
D: .; J: TRBJ1-4; V: TRBV30; size: .; CDR3: CAWGCQESNEKLFF; DNA: TGTGCCTGGGGTTGTCAGGAGAGTAATGAAAAACTGTTTTTT
D: .; J: TRBJ2-2; V: TRBV7-6; size: .; CDR3: CASSLKVGGTHTGELFF; DNA: TGTGCCAGCAGCTTAAAAGTCGGAGGGACCCACACCGGGGAGCTGTTTTTT
D: .; J: TRBJ2-7; V: TRBV29-1; size: once; CDR3: CSGHWGEQYF; DNA: TGCAGCGGTCACTGGGGTGAGCAGTACTTC
D: .; J: TRBJ2-1; V: TRBV6-1; size: few; CDR3: CASSEPGRGVGIDEQFF; DNA: TGTGCCAGCAGTGAACCCGGCAGGGGAGTCGGAATCGATGAGCAGTTCTTC
D: TRBD1; J: TRBJ2-1; V: TRBV5-1; size: once; CDR3: CASNRGTGEVGEQFF; DNA: TGCGCCAGCAATAGGGGGACAGGGGAAGTCGGTGAGCAGTTCTTC
D: .; J: TRBJ2-7; V: TRBV6-5; size: .; CDR3: CASSYLGRGEGEQYF; DNA: TGTGCCAGCAGTTACCTCGGGCGGGGAGAGGGCGAGCAGTACTTC
D: TRBD1; J: TRBJ1-1; V: TRBV4-1; size: .; CDR3: CASSQVQGDTEAFF; DNA: TGCGCCAGCAGCCAAGTCCAGGGGGACACTGAAGCTTTCTTT
D: .; J: TRBJ1-2; V: TRBV30; size: .; CDR3: CAWSIGGNYGYTF; DNA: TGTGCCTGGAGTATCGGAGGGAACTATGGCTACACCTTC
D: TRBD2; J: TRBJ2-1; V: TRBV30; size: .; CDR3: CAWSVGTSGLDNEQFF; DNA: TGTGCCTGGAGTGTAGGGACTAGCGGGCTAGACAATGAGCAGTTCTTC
D: .; J: TRBJ2-2; V: TRBV27; size: .; CDR3: CASSLWGHNTGELFF; DNA: TGTGCCAGCAGTTTATGGGGACACAACACCGGGGAGCTGTTTTTT
D: .; J: TRBJ1-2; V: TRBV25-1; size: .; CDR3: CASRGSPGTYGYTF; DNA: TGTGCCAGCAGGGGCAGTCCAGGGACCTATGGCTACACCTTC
D: TRBD2; J: TRBJ2-1; V: TRBV27; size: .; CDR3: CASVGEGLYNEQFF; DNA: TGTGCCAGCGTCGGGGAGGGCCTCTACAATGAGCAGTTCTTC
D: .; J: TRBJ2-2; V: TRBV6-5; size: .; CDR3: CASSPGFAGELFF; DNA: TGTGCCAGCAGTCCAGGGTTCGCCGGGGAGCTGTTTTTT
D: .; J: TRBJ2-1; V: TRBV11-2; size: .; CDR3: CASSLVGKSSYNEQFF; DNA: TGTGCCAGCAGCTTAGTAGGGAAAAGCTCCTACAATGAGCAGTTCTTC
D: TRBD1; J: TRBJ1-1; V: TRBV9; size: .; CDR3: CASSAETGPSTEAFF; DNA: TGTGCCAGCAGCGCCGAGACAGGGCCCAGCACTGAAGCTTTCTTT
D: TRBD2; J: TRBJ2-1; V: TRBV27; size: .; CDR3: CASRLSGSSYNEQFF; DNA: TGTGCCAGCAGACTTAGCGGGAGCTCCTACAATGAGCAGTTCTTC
D: .; J: TRBJ2-1; V: TRBV5-6; size: .; CDR3: CASSLPKRGMVNEQFF; DNA: TGTGCCAGCAGCTTGCCAAAACGGGGGATGGTCAATGAGCAGTTCTTC
D: .; J: TRBJ2-2; V: TRBV5-4; size: .; CDR3: CASSLGRANTGELFF; DNA: TGTGCCAGCAGCTTGGGACGAGCTAACACCGGGGAGCTGTTTTTT
D: .; J: TRBJ2-4; V: TRBV6-1; size: once; CDR3: CASSGNKNIQYF; DNA: TGTGCCAGCAGTGGAAACAAAAACATTCAGTACTTC
D: .; J: TRBJ2-7; V: TRBV4-3; size: .; CDR3: CASSQDRSVTYEQYF; DNA: TGCGCCAGCAGCCAAGATCGGTCGGTAACTTACGAGCAGTACTTC
D: .; J: TRBJ2-7; V: TRBV7-9; size: .; CDR3: CASSPQPSVSHGYEQYF; DNA: TGTGCCAGCAGCCCCCAACCTTCTGTCTCGCACGGCTACGAGCAGTACTTC
D: TRBD2; J: TRBJ2-2; V: TRBV6-1; size: .; CDR3: CASSESGLAGAFTGELFF; DNA: TGTGCCAGCAGTGAATCGGGACTAGCGGGAGCGTTCACCGGGGAGCTGTTTTTT
D: .; J: TRBJ2-2; V: TRBV27; size: .; CDR3: CASSLGRTGELFF; DNA: TGTGCCAGCAGTCTGGGACGCACCGGGGAGCTGTTTTTT
D: .; J: TRBJ2-1; V: TRBV19; size: .; CDR3: CASSIVRNEQFF; DNA: TGTGCCAGTAGTATAGTGAGGAATGAGCAGTTCTTC
D: TRBD2; J: TRBJ2-1; V: TRBV5-6; size: .; CDR3: CASSEWEREVTYEQFF; DNA: TGTGCCAGCAGCGAATGGGAGCGGGAGGTCACATATGAGCAGTTCTTC
D: .; J: TRBJ2-2; V: TRBV14; size: .; CDR3: CASSQVGLSGELFF; DNA: TGTGCCAGCAGCCAAGTCGGACTCTCCGGGGAGCTGTTTTTT
D: TRBD2; J: TRBJ2-1; V: TRBV7-9; size: .; CDR3: CASSQTSGKDNEQFF; DNA: TGTGCCAGCAGCCAAACTAGCGGGAAGGACAATGAGCAGTTCTTC
D: TRBD1; J: TRBJ2-7; V: TRBV11-2; size: .; CDR3: CASSSWDRRYSYEQYF; DNA: TGTGCCAGCAGCTCTTGGGACAGGCGATACTCCTACGAGCAGTACTTC
D: .; J: TRBJ2-7; V: TRBV5-6; size: .; CDR3: CASSLDGWSYPHYEQYF; DNA: TGTGCCAGCAGCTTGGATGGTTGGTCCTATCCCCACTACGAGCAGTACTTC
D: TRBD2; J: TRBJ2-1; V: TRBV2; size: .; CDR3: CASSESGRALYEQFF; DNA: TGTGCCAGCAGTGAAAGCGGGAGGGCCCTCTATGAGCAGTTCTTC
D: .; J: TRBJ2-1; V: TRBV4-1; size: .; CDR3: CASSQDSSDGYNEQFF; DNA: TGCGCCAGCAGCCAAGATTCCTCGGACGGTTACAATGAGCAGTTCTTC
D: .; J: TRBJ1-1; V: TRBV7-7; size: once; CDR3: CASSLTENTEAFF; DNA: TGTGCCAGCAGCTTGACAGAGAACACTGAAGCTTTCTTT
D: TRBD2; J: TRBJ2-1; V: TRBV28; size: .; CDR3: CASSLLTSLFNEQFF; DNA: TGTGCCAGCAGTTTACTGACTAGCTTGTTCAATGAGCAGTTCTTC
D: .; J: TRBJ2-7; V: TRBV6-1; size: .; CDR3: CASSEGRGSYEQYF; DNA: TGTGCCAGCAGTGAGGGCAGGGGCTCCTACGAGCAGTACTTC